These 8 T cell receptor beta chains were sequenced from one sample in a study of blood T cell repertoires in COVID-19. TCRdb's copy holds only in-frame clones and misses some; the assay was immunoSEQ multiplex PCR. The sample shows roughly 250,000 clones, around 90% of them seen only once. What was sequenced was peripheral blood. All receptors come from a man between 60 and 75 years old who had recovered from COVID-19.

The chain uses TRBV5-1 and TRBJ2-5, with D perhaps TRBD1 (5 bases). The CDR3 is 14 residues long. V lost 3 bases, J lost 2 bases, and 11 bases lay in between. Germline V gene data show CDR1 as SGHRS and CDR2 as YFSETQ. Here the CDR3 reads CASSSQGYQETQYF. DNA of the CDR3: TGCGCCAGCAGCTCGCAGGGTTATCAAGAGACCCAGTACTTC.

The chain is built from TRBV6-5 and TRBJ1-2; the match to TRBD1 covers 9 bases. The CDR3 length is 14 residues. Germline V gene lookup returns CDR1 MNHEY and CDR2 SVGAGI. Trimming cost V 6 bases and J 5 bases; bases outside gene matches: 7. CDR3 protein: CASSPNRGQYGYTF. The CDR3 DNA follows: TGTGCCAGCAGCCCGAACAGGGGGCAATATGGCTACACCTTC.

The chain employs TRBV7-9 and TRBJ2-5, with D possibly TRBD1 on 5 matching bases. The CDR3 loop spans 16 amino acids. Germline CDR1 reads SEHNR; CDR2 reads FQNEAQ (reference sequence). V was trimmed by 1 base and J by 4 bases, leaving 16 bases between them. CDR3 sequence (DNA): TGTGCCAGCAGCTTAGGACAGACAAGAACGGGAGAGACCCAGTACTTC. This encodes CASSLGQTRTGETQYF.

V gene TRBV24-1 combines with J gene TRBJ2-7, with a weak D call TRBD2 (6 bases). This CDR3 has 12 amino acids. Trimming took 4 bases from V and 6 from J, leaving 9 bases between them. CDR1 and CDR2 from the germline V gene are KGHDR and SFDVKD. CDR3 DNA: TGTGCCACCAGTGAAAATAGCGGCGAGCAGTACTTC. It codes for CATSENSGEQYF.

The chain combines TRBV19 with TRBJ1-2; no clear D. Germline V gene data show CDR1 as LNHDA and CDR2 as SQIVND (reference sequence). The germline V and J ends were trimmed by 4 bases and 0 bases, with 9 bases remaining between them. The CDR3 is 14 residues long. The CDR3 sequence is CASSNRVANYGYTF. The CDR3 DNA follows: TGTGCCAGTAGTAACCGCGTAGCTAACTATGGCTACACCTTC.

The chain joins TRBV18 to TRBJ1-3; TRBD1 matches 8 bases. Germline CDR1 and CDR2: KGHSH and LQKENI. The CDR3 has 14 amino acids. The V segment lost 5 bases and the J segment 7 bases; nucleotides outside the gene matches: 7. The CDR3 sequence: CASSLQGERNTIYF. The CDR3 DNA reads as TGTGCCAGCTCATTACAGGGGGAACGGAACACCATATATTTT.

The chain joins TRBV19 to TRBJ1-1, with TRBD1 as a possible D gene (5 bases). This CDR3 contains 17 residues. Germline V gives CDR1 LNHDA, CDR2 SQIVND (reference sequence). Trimming cost V 4 bases and J 1 base, with 19 bases left between them. CDR3 protein: CASSRGRTRAANTEAFF. CDR3 DNA sequence: TGTGCCAGTAGTAGGGGACGGACTAGGGCGGCGAACACTGAAGCTTTCTTT.

In its sample, this clone was seen a few times. The chain joins TRBV7-8 to TRBJ1-2; D uncertain. The V gene's germline CDR1 is SGHVS and CDR2 FQNEAQ. The CDR3 runs to 13 residues. V was shortened by 1 base and J by 5 bases, with 8 bases between the two germline ends. The CDR3 DNA follows: TGTGCCAGCAGCTTAGGAGTACTATATGGCTACACCTTC. Protein sequence: CASSLGVLYGYTF.